The source of this T cell receptor (beta chain) is a study of T-cell memory formation after mild COVID-19. TCRdb re-derived calls from the 5' RACE reads in MiXCR, one entry per CDR3 protein. The repertoire holds nearly 200,000 distinct CDR3 sequences, with 15% to 20% as singletons. Germline CDR1 is SGHTA and CDR2 is FQGNSA. V lost 1 base, J lost 8 bases, and 5 bases lay in between. This CDR3 region has 11 residues. This TCR was sampled from an adult woman who had mild COVID-19 (a few samples of this study predate the infection). Cell type and time point are not known. The sample was PBMCs or a T cell subset sorted from them (not recorded which). The chain couples TRBV7-2 to TRBJ2-5; D is uncertain. This CDR3 reads CASSLEFTQYF. The DNA of the CDR3 is TGTGCCAGCAGCTTAGAGTTTACCCAGTACTTC.